These 12 T cell receptor beta chains share one sample of origin, sequenced in a study of cytomegalovirus exposure and HLA in healthy donors. Only in-frame clones appear in the TCRdb table, and some are missing; sequencing was by immunoSEQ multiplex PCR. This table holds over 150,000 clones, approximately 86% found once. The sample taken for sequencing was PBMCs. These receptors originate from a man aged 18 to 30 in good health and CMV-seropositive.

This rearrangement joins TRBV7-2 to TRBJ2-1; TRBD2 matches at 9 bases. There are 15 residues in the CDR3. Germline CDR1 SGHTA, CDR2 FQGNSA. Trimming cost V 6 bases and J 5 bases; bases outside gene matches: 8. The DNA of the CDR3 is TGTGCCAGCAGTCCCGGGACTAGCAGACACAATGAGCAGTTCTTC. Encoded protein: CASSPGTSRHNEQFF.

The rearrangement joins TRBV6-5 to TRBJ1-5; the D is unclear. V lost 8 bases to trimming and J lost 0 bases, with 14 bases between them. The length of the CDR3 is 15 residues. CDR1 is MNHEY and CDR2 is SVGAGI in the germline V gene. The CDR3 reads CASAVHYYSNQPQHF. The CDR3 region has the DNA TGTGCCAGCGCTGTCCACTATTATAGCAATCAGCCCCAGCATTTT.

Only one count was recorded for this clone. This chain connects TRBV5-1 to TRBJ1-4; D unresolved. Germline V gene sequence: CDR1 SGHRS, CDR2 YFSETQ. This CDR3 is built from 16 residues. V shed 4 bases and J shed 0 bases, with 13 bases lying between them. The CDR3 DNA reads as TGCGCCAGCAGCCTTTGGGGAGGTTCAACTAATGAAAAACTGTTTTTT. Its translation: CASSLWGGSTNEKLFF. The full variable domain, completed using reference TRBV5-1 and TRBJ1-4, is KAGVTQTPRYLIKTRGQQVTLSCSPISGHRSVSWYQQTPGQGLQFLFEYFSETQRNKGNFPGRFSGRQFSNSRSEMNVSTLELGDSALYLCASSLWGGSTNEKLFFGSGTQLSVL.

As to this clone: Its ends do not fully match the called genes, so a read error is possible. The chain has TRBV20-1 and TRBJ2-7, with 8 bases fitting TRBD1. Germline V gene sequence: CDR1 DFQATT, CDR2 SNEGSKA (reference sequence). The CDR3 sequence is 10 residues long. The CDR3 nucleotides read TGCAGTGCTACACAGGGGGAGATTGCATTC. The encoded protein is CSATQGEIAF.

The chain links TRBV7-5 to TRBJ1-5. TRBV7-5 is termed a pseudogene. The CDR3 covers 15 residues. In nucleotides, the CDR3 is TGTGTCAGAAGCTTAGCCCCGGTACGCAATCAGCCCCAGCATTTT. Residues: CVRSLAPVRNQPQHF.

The chain has TRBV7-7 and TRBJ2-7; D is ambiguous. CDR3 length: 14 residues. Germline V gives CDR1 SSHAT, CDR2 FNYEAQ (reference sequence). V lost 5 bases, J lost 1 base, and 12 bases lay in between. The CDR3 DNA sequence: TGTGCCAGCAGCATTGACTCCCTTTCCTACGAGCAGTACTTC. It specifies CASSIDSLSYEQYF.

The chain couples TRBV19 to TRBJ2-3; D perhaps matches TRBD2 (5 bases). Germline V gene lookup returns CDR1 LNHDA and CDR2 SQIVND (reference sequence). Trimming removed 1 base from V and 4 bases from J, with 6 bases in between. The length of the CDR3 is 13 residues. The CDR3 here is CASSIGLSDTQYF. CDR3 in DNA: TGTGCCAGTAGTATAGGACTATCAGATACGCAGTATTTT.

In its sample, this clone was seen a few times. The V gene is TRBV5-4, the J gene TRBJ2-2, with D possibly being TRBD1 (6 bases). In germline, CDR1 is SGHNT, CDR2 YYREEE (reference sequence). Trimming took 0 bases from V and 1 from J, leaving 7 bases between them. This CDR3 has 15 amino acids. The CDR3 DNA sequence: TGTGCCAGCAGCTTGGTACAGGGGAACACCGGGGAGCTGTTTTTT. The encoded protein is CASSLVQGNTGELFF.

The rearrangement uses TRBV13 and TRBJ2-3, with TRBD2 matching 12 bases. Unmatched junction bases numbered 20, after V lost 0 bases and J lost 7 bases. This CDR3 is built from 21 residues. The germline V gene encodes CDR1 PRHDT and CDR2 FYEKMQ (reference sequence). CDR3 loop: CASSLGTGSASGRAGYHTQYF. In DNA, the CDR3 is TGTGCCAGCAGCTTAGGCACAGGGTCCGCTAGCGGGAGGGCCGGCTATCATACGCAGTATTTT.

The genes are TRBV7-2 and TRBJ2-3; weak D call: TRBD1 (5 bases). The CDR3 sequence is 15 residues long. Trimming pared 4 bases from V and 2 bases from J, leaving 13 bases between. From germline, CDR1 is SGHTA and CDR2 FQGNSA. For the CDR3, the DNA is TGTGCCAGCAGCTCTCAGGGCATCTCCACAGATACGCAGTATTTT. This encodes CASSSQGISTDTQYF.

The chain recombines TRBV6-6 with TRBJ2-3, with 11 bases identical to TRBD2. This CDR3 is built from 16 residues. Trimming at V came to 2 bases and at J to 2 bases, leaving 3 bases not matched to a gene. Per the germline V gene, CDR1 is MNHNY and CDR2 is SVGAGI (reference sequence). CDR3 nucleotide sequence: TGTGCCAGCAGTTACGGGACTAGCGGCTACACAGATACGCAGTATTTT. Amino acid sequence: CASSYGTSGYTDTQYF.

This clone was seen a few times. The chain uses TRBV25-1 and TRBJ1-1; D is unresolved. Germline lookup yields CDR1 MGHDK and CDR2 SYGVNS. The CDR3 sequence is 11 residues long. Deletions cut 6 bases from V and 4 bases from J, with 6 bases between. The chain's CDR3 is CASSPLTEAFF. CDR3 coding DNA: TGTGCCAGCAGCCCCCTCACTGAAGCTTTCTTT.